This T cell receptor beta chain was captured in a study of T cells in Graves' hyperthyroidism and ophthalmopathy. Amplified TCR beta CDR3 regions came from RNA transcripts. HTBI primers were used for first-round RT-PCR of the TCR CDR3. One entry per CDR3 protein, called by TCRdb with MiXCR from the multiplex PCR reads. The sample holds around 540,000 distinct CDR3 sequences, around 46% seen once. Study results and caveats: Before onset, ophthalmopathy was predicted by the model a median approximately 6.7 months earlier. Expanded thyroid clonotypes (above 0.001) were mostly also found in blood.

Graves' hyperthyroidism was deemed stable absent ophthalmopathy progression within 18 months. It was uncontrolled infection, other autoimmune disease, pregnancy or lactation that excluded patients. Only one count was recorded for this clonotype. The antigen is unknown. This clonotype originated in a woman between 18 and 29 years old with Graves' hyperthyroidism. Sequencing was done on a sample of peripheral blood or thyroid tissue (not recorded which).

The CDR3 nucleotides read TGTGCCAGCAGACCTAGCGGGAGGTTGTACGAGCAGTACTTC. The encoded protein is CASRPSGRLYEQYF. This chain uses TRBV2 with TRBJ2-7, with 11 positions matching TRBD2. V trimming: 6 bases; J trimming: 4 bases; junction bases outside the gene matches: 5. CDR1 is SNHLY, CDR2 FYNNEI, per germline. This CDR3 spans 14 amino acids.